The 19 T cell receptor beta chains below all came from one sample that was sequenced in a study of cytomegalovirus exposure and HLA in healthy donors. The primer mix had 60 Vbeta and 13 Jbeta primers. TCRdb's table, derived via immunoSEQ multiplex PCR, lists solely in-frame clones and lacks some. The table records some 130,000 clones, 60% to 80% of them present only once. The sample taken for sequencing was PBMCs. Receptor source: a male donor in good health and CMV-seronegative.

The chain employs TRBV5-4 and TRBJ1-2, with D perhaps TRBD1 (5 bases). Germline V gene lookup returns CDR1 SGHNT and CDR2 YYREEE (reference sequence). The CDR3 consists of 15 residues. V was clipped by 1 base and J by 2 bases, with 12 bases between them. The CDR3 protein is CASSLFSGQNYGYTF. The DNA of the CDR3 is TGTGCCAGCAGCTTGTTTTCAGGGCAGAACTATGGCTACACCTTC. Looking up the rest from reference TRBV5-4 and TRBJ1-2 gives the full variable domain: ETGVTQSPTHLIKTRGQQVTLRCSSQSGHNTVSWYQQALGQGPQFIFQYYREEENGRGNFPPRFSGLQFPNYSSELNVNALELDDSALYLCASSLFSGQNYGYTFGSGTRLTVV.

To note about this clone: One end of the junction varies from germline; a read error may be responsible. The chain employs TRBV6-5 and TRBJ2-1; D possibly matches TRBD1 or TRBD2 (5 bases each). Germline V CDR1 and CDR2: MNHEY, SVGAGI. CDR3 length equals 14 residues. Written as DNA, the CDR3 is TGTGCTAGCAGGGAGCGGCCCCCTTGGAATGAGCAGTTCTTC. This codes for CASRERPPWNEQFF.

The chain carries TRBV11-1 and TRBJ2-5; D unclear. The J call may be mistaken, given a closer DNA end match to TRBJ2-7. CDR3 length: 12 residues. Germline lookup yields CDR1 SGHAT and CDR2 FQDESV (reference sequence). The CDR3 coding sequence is TGTGCCAGCAGCTTTAGCAGTTACGAGCAGTACTTC. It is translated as CASSFSSYEQYF.

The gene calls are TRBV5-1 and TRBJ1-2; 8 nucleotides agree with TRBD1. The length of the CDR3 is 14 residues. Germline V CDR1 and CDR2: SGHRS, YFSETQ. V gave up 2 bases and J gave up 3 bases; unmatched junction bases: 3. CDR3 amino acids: CASSLQGDDYGYTF. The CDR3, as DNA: TGCGCCAGCAGCTTACAGGGGGATGACTATGGCTACACCTTC.

CDR3 DNA: TGTGCCAGCAGCTCGCCTCAGGGTCCGGGTGGAGCTTTCTTT. This sequence encodes CASSSPQGPGGAFF. The V gene is TRBV7-9, the J gene TRBJ1-1; a weak D match, TRBD1 (5 bases). CDR1 SEHNR and CDR2 FQNEAQ come from the germline V gene (reference sequence). The V end lost 4 bases, the J end lost 10 bases, and 19 bases lay between the germline ends. CDR3 size: 14 residues.

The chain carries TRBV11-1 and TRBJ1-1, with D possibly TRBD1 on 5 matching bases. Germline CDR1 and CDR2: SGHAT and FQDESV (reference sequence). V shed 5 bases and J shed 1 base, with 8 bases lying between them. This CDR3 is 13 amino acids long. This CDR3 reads CASSLTGNTEAFF. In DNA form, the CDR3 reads TGTGCCAGCAGCCTAACAGGGAACACTGAAGCTTTCTTT.

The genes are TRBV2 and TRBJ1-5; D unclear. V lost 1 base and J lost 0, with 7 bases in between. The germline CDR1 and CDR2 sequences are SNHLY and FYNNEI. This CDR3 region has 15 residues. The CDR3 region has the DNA TGTGCCAGCAGTGAAGGACGGGTTAGCAATCAGCCCCAGCATTTT. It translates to CASSEGRVSNQPQHF.

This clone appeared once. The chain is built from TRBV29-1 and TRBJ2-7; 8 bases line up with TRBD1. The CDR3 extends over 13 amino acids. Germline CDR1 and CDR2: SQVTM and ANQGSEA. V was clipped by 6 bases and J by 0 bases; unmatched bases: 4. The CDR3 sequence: CSVEQGGSYEQYF. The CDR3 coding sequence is TGCAGCGTAGAACAGGGGGGCTCCTACGAGCAGTACTTC.

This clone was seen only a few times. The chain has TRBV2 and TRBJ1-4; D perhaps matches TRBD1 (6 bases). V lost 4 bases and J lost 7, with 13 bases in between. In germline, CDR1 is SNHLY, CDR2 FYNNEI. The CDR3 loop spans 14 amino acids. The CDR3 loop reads CASSGQGRVEKLFF. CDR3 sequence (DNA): TGTGCCAGCAGTGGGCAGGGGCGGGTTGAAAAACTGTTTTTT.

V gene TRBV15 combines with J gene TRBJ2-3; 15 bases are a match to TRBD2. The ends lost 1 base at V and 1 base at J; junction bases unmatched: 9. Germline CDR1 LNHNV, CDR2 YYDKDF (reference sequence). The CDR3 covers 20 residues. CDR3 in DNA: TGTGCCACCAGCAGAGCCAAGAGGACTAGCGGGAGGGAGGGCACAGATACGCAGTATTTT. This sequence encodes CATSRAKRTSGREGTDTQYF.

The CDR3 sequence is CASSVRQGGTDTQYF. The CDR3 DNA reads TGTGCCAGCAGCGTAAGACAGGGTGGCACAGATACGCAGTATTTT. This chain links TRBV9 with TRBJ2-3; TRBD1 matches at 7 bases. From germline, CDR1 is SGDLS and CDR2 YYNGEE. CDR3 length: 15 amino acids. V lost 1 base to trimming and J lost 1 base; unmatched junction nucleotides: 3.

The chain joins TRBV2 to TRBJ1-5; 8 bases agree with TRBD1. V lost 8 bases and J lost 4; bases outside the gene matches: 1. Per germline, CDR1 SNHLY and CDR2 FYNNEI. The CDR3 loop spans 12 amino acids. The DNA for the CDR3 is TGTGCCAGCGGACAGGGTAATCAGCCCCAGCATTTT. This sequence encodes CASGQGNQPQHF.

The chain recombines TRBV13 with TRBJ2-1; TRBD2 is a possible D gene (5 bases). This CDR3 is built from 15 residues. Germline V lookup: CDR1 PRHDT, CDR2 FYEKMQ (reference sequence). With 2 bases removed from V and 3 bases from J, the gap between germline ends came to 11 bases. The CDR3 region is CASSLRTGNYNEQFF. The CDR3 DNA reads TGTGCCAGCAGCTTACGGACCGGGAACTACAATGAGCAGTTCTTC.

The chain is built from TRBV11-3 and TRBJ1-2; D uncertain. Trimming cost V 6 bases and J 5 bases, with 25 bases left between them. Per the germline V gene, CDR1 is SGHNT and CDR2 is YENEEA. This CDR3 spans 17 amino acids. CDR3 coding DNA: TGTGCCAGCAGTCTGGTTACGGCCCCCTTCGGGTTTTATGGCTACACCTTC. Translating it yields CASSLVTAPFGFYGYTF.

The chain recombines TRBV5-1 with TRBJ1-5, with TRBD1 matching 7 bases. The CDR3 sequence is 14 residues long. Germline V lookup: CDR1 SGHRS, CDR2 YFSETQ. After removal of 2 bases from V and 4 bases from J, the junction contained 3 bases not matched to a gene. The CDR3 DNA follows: TGCGCCAGCAGCTTAGGGGGCCAGAATCAGCCCCAGCATTTT. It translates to CASSLGGQNQPQHF.

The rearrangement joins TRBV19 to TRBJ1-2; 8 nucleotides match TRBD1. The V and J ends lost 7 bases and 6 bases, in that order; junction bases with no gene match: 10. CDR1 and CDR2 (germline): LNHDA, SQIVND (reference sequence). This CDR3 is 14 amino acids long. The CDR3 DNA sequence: TGTGCCAGTATTAAGACAGGGGTCCAGGATGGCTACACCTTC. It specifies CASIKTGVQDGYTF. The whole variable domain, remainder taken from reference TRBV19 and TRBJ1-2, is DGGITQSPKYLFRKEGQNVTLSCEQNLNHDAMYWYRQDPGQGLRLIYYSQIVNDFQKGDIAEGYSVSREKKESFPLTVTSAQKNPTAFYLCASIKTGVQDGYTFGSGTRLTVV.

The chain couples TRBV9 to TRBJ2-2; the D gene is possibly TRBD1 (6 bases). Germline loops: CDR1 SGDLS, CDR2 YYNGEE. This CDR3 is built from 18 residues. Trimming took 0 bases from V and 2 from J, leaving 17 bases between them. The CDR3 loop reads CASSVAFPDSPNTGELFF. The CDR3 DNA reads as TGTGCCAGCAGCGTAGCTTTCCCGGACAGTCCTAACACCGGGGAGCTGTTTTTT.

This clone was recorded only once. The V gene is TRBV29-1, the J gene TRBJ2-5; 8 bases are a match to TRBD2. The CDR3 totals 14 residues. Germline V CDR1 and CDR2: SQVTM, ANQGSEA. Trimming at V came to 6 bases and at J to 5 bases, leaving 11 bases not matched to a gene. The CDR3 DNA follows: TGCAGCGTAGTGCGCGGGGGGCCTGGGGAGACCCAGTACTTC. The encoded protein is CSVVRGGPGETQYF.

The CDR3 spells CASSRSVGEKLFF. The CDR3 region has the DNA TGTGCCAGCTCCCGGAGTGTAGGTGAAAAACTGTTTTTT. This sequence joins TRBV9 and TRBJ1-4; D gene uncertain. In germline, CDR1 is SGDLS, CDR2 YYNGEE. Trimming shortened V by 7 bases and J by 7 bases, and 14 bases separated the two germline ends. The CDR3 has 13 amino acids.